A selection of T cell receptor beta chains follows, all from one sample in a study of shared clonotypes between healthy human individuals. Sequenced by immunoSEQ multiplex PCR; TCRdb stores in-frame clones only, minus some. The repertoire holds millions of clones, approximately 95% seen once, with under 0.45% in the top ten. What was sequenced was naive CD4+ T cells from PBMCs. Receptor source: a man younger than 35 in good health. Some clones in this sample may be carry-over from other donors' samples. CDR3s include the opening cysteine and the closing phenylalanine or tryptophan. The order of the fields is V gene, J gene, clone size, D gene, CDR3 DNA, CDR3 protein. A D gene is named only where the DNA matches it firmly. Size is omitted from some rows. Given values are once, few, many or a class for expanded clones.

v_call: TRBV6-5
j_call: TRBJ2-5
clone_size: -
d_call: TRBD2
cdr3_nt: TGTGCCAGCAGCCGCGGTGCGGGAGGGGTCCAGTACTTC
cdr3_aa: CASSRGAGGVQYF

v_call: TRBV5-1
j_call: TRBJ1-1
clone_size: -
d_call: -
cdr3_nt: TGCGCCAGCCATGAAAATGTCGGGGTCACTGAAGCTTTCTTT
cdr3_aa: CASHENVGVTEAFF

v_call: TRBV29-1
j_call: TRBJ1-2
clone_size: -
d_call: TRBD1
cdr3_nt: TGCAGCGCTCCTGGGGGAACAGGGGGCGATAGCTATGGCTACACCTTC
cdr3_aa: CSAPGGTGGDSYGYTF

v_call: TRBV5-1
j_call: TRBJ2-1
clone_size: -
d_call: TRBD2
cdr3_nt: TGCGCCAGCAGCTTGACCGGGACTAGTATCCCCCAGCAGTTCTTC
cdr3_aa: CASSLTGTSIPQQFF

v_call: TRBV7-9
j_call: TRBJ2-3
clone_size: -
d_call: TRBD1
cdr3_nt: TGTGCCCCCGGGACAGTGTCTCCAGATACGCAGTATTTT
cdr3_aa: CAPGTVSPDTQYF

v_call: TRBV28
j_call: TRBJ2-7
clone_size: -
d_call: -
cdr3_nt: TGTGCCAGCAGTCGAGAGTACGAGCAGTACTTC
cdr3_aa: CASSREYEQYF

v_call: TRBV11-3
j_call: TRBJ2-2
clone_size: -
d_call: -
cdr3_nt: TGTGCCAGCAGCCCTAACACCGGGGAGCTGTTTTTT
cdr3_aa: CASSPNTGELFF

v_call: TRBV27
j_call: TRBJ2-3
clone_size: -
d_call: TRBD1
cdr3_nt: TGTGCCAGCAGTTTGTGGACCGGGACAGGGCGCACAGATACGCAGTATTTT
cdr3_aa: CASSLWTGTGRTDTQYF

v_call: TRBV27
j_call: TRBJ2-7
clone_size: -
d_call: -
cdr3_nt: TGTGCCAGCAGTTTATCGTGGGCAGACCACTACGAGCAGTACTTC
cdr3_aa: CASSLSWADHYEQYF

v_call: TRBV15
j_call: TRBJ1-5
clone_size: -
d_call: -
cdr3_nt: TGTGCCACCAGCAGACCGCCGGTGGGAAGATCTGGCGGGAATCAGCCCCAGCATTTT
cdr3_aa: CATSRPPVGRSGGNQPQHF

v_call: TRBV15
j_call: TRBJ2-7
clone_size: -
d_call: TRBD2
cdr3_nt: TGTGCCACCTGGACTAGCGGGACCCTAAACGAGCAGTACTTC
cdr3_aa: CATWTSGTLNEQYF

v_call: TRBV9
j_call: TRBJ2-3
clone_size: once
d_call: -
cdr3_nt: TGTGCCAGCAGCGTAGGGCTAGGTAGAGATACGCAGTATTTT
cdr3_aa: CASSVGLGRDTQYF

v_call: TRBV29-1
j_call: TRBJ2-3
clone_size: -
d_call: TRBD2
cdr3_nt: TGCAGCGTTGAAGGACGACTAGCACCCACAGATACGCAGTATTTT
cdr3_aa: CSVEGRLAPTDTQYF

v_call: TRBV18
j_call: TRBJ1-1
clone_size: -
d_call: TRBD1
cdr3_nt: TGTGCCAGCTCACCACGGTCCGAGATAGGCAGGGGGGTTACCACTGAAGCTTTCTTT
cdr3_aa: CASSPRSEIGRGVTTEAFF

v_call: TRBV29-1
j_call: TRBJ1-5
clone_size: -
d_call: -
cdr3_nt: TGCAGCGTAGGGGGAAGCAATCAGCCCCAGCATTTT
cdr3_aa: CSVGGSNQPQHF

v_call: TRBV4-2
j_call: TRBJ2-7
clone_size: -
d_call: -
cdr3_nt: TGTGCCAGCAGCCGTGCGCCGGGATACGAGCAGTACTTC
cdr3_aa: CASSRAPGYEQYF

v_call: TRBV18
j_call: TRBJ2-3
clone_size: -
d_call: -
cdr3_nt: TGTGCCAGCTCACCCAGGGCAGATACGCAGTATTTT
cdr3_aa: CASSPRADTQYF

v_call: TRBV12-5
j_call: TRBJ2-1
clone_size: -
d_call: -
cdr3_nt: TGTGCTAGTGGTTTGGTGGTGTACGGGGGCAGATACAATGAGCAGTTCTTC
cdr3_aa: CASGLVVYGGRYNEQFF

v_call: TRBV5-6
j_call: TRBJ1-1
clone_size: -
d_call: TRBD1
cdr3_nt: TGTGCCACCAAAACCGGGACAGCGGTGGAGAGCACTGAAGCTTTCTTT
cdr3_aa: CATKTGTAVESTEAFF

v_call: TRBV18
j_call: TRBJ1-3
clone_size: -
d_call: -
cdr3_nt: TGTGCCAGCTCACCAAGGCAGCCTAGAGGAAACACCATATATTTT
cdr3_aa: CASSPRQPRGNTIYF

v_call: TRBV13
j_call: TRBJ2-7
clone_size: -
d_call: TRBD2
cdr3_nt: TGTGCCAGCCGGCGGGAGGGCTTCGAGCAGTACTTC
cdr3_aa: CASRREGFEQYF

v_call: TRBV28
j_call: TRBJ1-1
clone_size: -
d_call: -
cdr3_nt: TGTGCCTACGGGACTCACACTGAAGCTTTCTTT
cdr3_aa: CAYGTHTEAFF

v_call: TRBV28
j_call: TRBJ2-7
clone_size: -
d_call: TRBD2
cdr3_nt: TGTGCCAGCAGTGGGGGGACTAGCGGGAGGCCCTACGAGCAGTACTTC
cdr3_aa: CASSGGTSGRPYEQYF